A selection of T cell receptor beta chains follows, all from one sample in a study of blood T cells in healthy people across ages. From the 5' RACE reads, TCRdb called clonotypes with MiXCR, one entry per CDR3 protein. Of 700,000 to 800,000 distinct CDR3 sequences listed, 40% to 45% are singletons. The sequencing sample was made of blood. These receptors came from a woman in her sixties or seventies in good health. Each CDR3 is given with its conserved first and last residue. A D gene is named only where the DNA matches it firmly. Some rows mark clone size as missing; the rest say once, few, many or name a class of expanded clone.

>TRBJ2-1|TRBV24-1|.|TRBD2
TGTGCCACCAGTGATTTGACTAGCGGGAGGTACAATGAGCAGTTCTTC
CATSDLTSGRYNEQFF
>TRBJ1-6|TRBV14|few|TRBD1
TGTGCCAGCAGCCCTCAAGGACAGGGGGCTTTTACAACCCTCCACTTT
CASSPQGQGAFTTLHF
>TRBJ2-7|TRBV7-2|.|.
TGTGCCAGCAGCTTAGTAGCGGACAGCTCCTACGAGCAGTACTTC
CASSLVADSSYEQYF
>TRBJ1-4|TRBV11-1|.|TRBD1
TGTGCCAGCAGCCCGGACAGGGGTGACGAAAAACTGTTTTTT
CASSPDRGDEKLFF
>TRBJ2-1|TRBV20-1|.|.
TGCAGTGTTCCCCTGGGCGGGGCCAACAATGAGCAGTTCTTC
CSVPLGGANNEQFF
>TRBJ2-3|TRBV12-3/TRBV12-4|.|TRBD2
TGTGCCAGCAGTTCCAGCGGGAGGGCTGGGGCCACAGATACGCAGTATTTT
CASSSSGRAGATDTQYF
>TRBJ2-7|TRBV5-1|few|.
TGCGCCAGCAACTTCGGGACCAACTCCTACGAGCAGTACTTC
CASNFGTNSYEQYF
>TRBJ2-5|TRBV5-1|many|.
TGCGCCAGCGGAAGAGGGATTAAAGAGACCCAGTACTTC
CASGRGIKETQYF
>TRBJ2-7|TRBV28|.|.
TGTGCCAGCAGTCTAACAAGGGGGGTGGGGCAGGACGAGCAGTACTTC
CASSLTRGVGQDEQYF
>TRBJ2-3|TRBV6-5|few|TRBD2
TGTGCCAGCAGTTACGCGGGACTAGCGGGCACAGATACGCAGTATTTT
CASSYAGLAGTDTQYF
>TRBJ2-7|TRBV20-1|.|TRBD2
TGCAGTGCTAGGACTAGCGGGAGCTCCCACGAGCAGTACTTC
CSARTSGSSHEQYF
>TRBJ1-3|TRBV4-2|.|TRBD1
TGTGCCAGCAGCCAAGGAGGACAGGGAACTGGAAACACCATATATTTT
CASSQGGQGTGNTIYF
>TRBJ2-1|TRBV7-3|many|TRBD2
TGTGCCAGCAGCCTGGGACTAGGTTACGAGCAGTTCTTC
CASSLGLGYEQFF
>TRBJ2-7|TRBV29-1|few|.
TGCAGCGCCGGGGGGCAGGGGGGCAATGAGCAGTACTTC
CSAGGQGGNEQYF
>TRBJ2-3|TRBV4-1|.|.
TGCGCCAGCGCCTCAGGGACAGATACGCAGTATTTT
CASASGTDTQYF
>TRBJ2-1|TRBV6-5|many|.
TGTGCCAGCAGTTATCTTTTCGGTGAGCAGTTCTTC
CASSYLFGEQFF
>TRBJ2-7|TRBV6-6|few|TRBD2
TGTGCCACGGCGCAGGGCGGGAGGGACTACGAGCAGTACTTC
CATAQGGRDYEQYF
>TRBJ2-7|TRBV6-2/TRBV6-3|.|TRBD1
TGTGCCAGCTCAGGACAGGGGCTCTACGAGCAGTACTTC
CASSGQGLYEQYF
>TRBJ2-1|TRBV7-9|.|TRBD1
TGTGCCAGCGGCTTATCGACAGGGGGCGCTGGGAACAACGAGCAGTTCTTC
CASGLSTGGAGNNEQFF
>TRBJ2-7|TRBV9|.|TRBD2
TGTGCCAGCAGCGTCGGTAGCGGGATCTACAATGAGCAGTACTTC
CASSVGSGIYNEQYF
>TRBJ2-5|TRBV20-1|.|.
TGCAGTGACGGGGTAGGAGGGGGTTCGGAGACCCAGTACTTC
CSDGVGGGSETQYF
>TRBJ2-1|TRBV20-1|.|TRBD2
TGCAGTGCTAGATATCCAGCGGGAGTCGACAATGAGCAGTTCTTC
CSARYPAGVDNEQFF
>TRBJ2-7|TRBV7-9|few|TRBD1
TGTGCCAGAGCACCCGGGACAGGGGTTGTGAACGAGCAGTACTTC
CARAPGTGVVNEQYF
>TRBJ2-3|TRBV11-3|few|TRBD2
TGTGCCAGCAGCACATCTAGCGGGACTAGCACAGATACGCAGTATTTT
CASSTSSGTSTDTQYF
>TRBJ2-5|TRBV14|.|.
TGTGCCAGCAGCCAAGATGAGGGTGGTGGGACCCAGTACTTC
CASSQDEGGGTQYF
>TRBJ2-5|TRBV28|few|.
TGTGCCACTTACCTAGGATTCCAAGAGACCCAGTACTTC
CATYLGFQETQYF
>TRBJ2-3|TRBV24-1|.|.
TGTGCCACCAGTGAGCCACAGGGCGATACGCAGTATTTT
CATSEPQGDTQYF
>TRBJ2-3|TRBV20-1|.|.
TGCAGTCCTACCGCAGTGGGGGCCACAGATACGCAGTATTTT
CSPTAVGATDTQYF
>TRBJ2-7|TRBV7-9|many|TRBD2
TGTGCCAGCAGCGAGCGGGAGGCCTACGAGCAGTACTTC
CASSEREAYEQYF